The clone carrying this T cell receptor beta chain has a handful of counts. From the 5' RACE reads, TCRdb called clonotypes with MiXCR, one entry per CDR3 protein. The sample lists about 400,000 distinct CDR3 sequences, 23% occurring once. This specimen comes from a study of T-cell memory formation after mild COVID-19. Sequenced input: PBMCs or a T cell subset sorted from them (not recorded which). The TCR sequence derives from an adult woman who had mild COVID-19 (a few samples of this study predate the infection). Cell type and time point are not known.

CDR3 bases: TGCGCCAGCAGCTCACCCGACAGAGCCAAAAACATTCAGTACTTC. It encodes CASSSPDRAKNIQYF. The chain recombines TRBV5-1 with TRBJ2-4, with D maybe TRBD1 (5 bases). Trimming left V 3 bases short and J 0 bases short, with 10 bases between. The CDR3 runs to 15 residues. Germline V lookup: CDR1 SGHRS, CDR2 YFSETQ.